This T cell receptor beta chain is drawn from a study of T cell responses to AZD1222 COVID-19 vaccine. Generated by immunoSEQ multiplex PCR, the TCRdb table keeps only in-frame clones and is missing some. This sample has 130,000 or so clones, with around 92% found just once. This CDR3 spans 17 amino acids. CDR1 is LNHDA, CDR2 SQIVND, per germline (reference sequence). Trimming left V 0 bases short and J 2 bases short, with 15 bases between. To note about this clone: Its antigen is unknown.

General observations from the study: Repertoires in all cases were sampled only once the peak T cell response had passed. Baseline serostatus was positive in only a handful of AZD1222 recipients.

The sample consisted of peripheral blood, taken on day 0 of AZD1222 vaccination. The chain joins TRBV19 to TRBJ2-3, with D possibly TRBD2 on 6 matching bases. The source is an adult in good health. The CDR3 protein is CASSIDLGGFNTDTQYF. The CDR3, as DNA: TGTGCCAGTAGTATAGATCTGGGGGGATTTAACACAGATACGCAGTATTTT. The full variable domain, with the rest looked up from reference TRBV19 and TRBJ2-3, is DGGITQSPKYLFRKEGQNVTLSCEQNLNHDAMYWYRQDPGQGLRLIYYSQIVNDFQKGDIAEGYSVSREKKESFPLTVTSAQKNPTAFYLCASSIDLGGFNTDTQYFGPGTRLTVL.